A single sample gave rise to the 11 T cell receptor beta chains below, sequenced in a study of blood T cells in healthy people across ages (dated by TCRdb to about 2015). Library preparation used 5' RACE. Sequencing was carried out with an Illumina HiSeq 2500. A second PCR of 7 to 11 cycles was performed with a sample-barcoded 5' primer and a J-beta primer mix. The public reads were quality trimmed at Q25 with fastp and then assembled into clones with MiXCR by TCRdb, keeping productive beta chains. All rows with the same CDR3 protein become a single entry with the most common DNA and genes. This sample holds fewer than 650,000 distinct CDR3 sequences; about 25% were observed only once. The top ten clones comprise 3% to 4% of the sample. The same sample was also studied in work on T cells of mothers and their children.

Sequenced sample: blood. These receptors all stem from a boy aged 2 to 10 in good health.

The rearrangement links TRBV19 to TRBJ1-2, with TRBD1 matching 7 bases. CDR1 and CDR2 from the germline V gene are LNHDA and SQIVND (reference sequence). This CDR3 is 16 amino acids long. Losses at the gene ends were 1 base for V and 3 bases for J; bases not matched to a gene: 8. CDR3 loop: CASSIGWDRPDYGYTF. CDR3 nucleotide sequence: TGTGCCAGTAGTATAGGATGGGACAGACCCGACTATGGCTACACCTTC. The entire variable domain, with the rest obtained from reference TRBV19 and TRBJ1-2, is as follows: DGGITQSPKYLFRKEGQNVTLSCEQNLNHDAMYWYRQDPGQGLRLIYYSQIVNDFQKGDIAEGYSVSREKKESFPLTVTSAQKNPTAFYLCASSIGWDRPDYGYTFGSGTRLTVV.

A remark on this clonotype: At one end the junction does not follow the germline gene, possibly because of a read error. In DNA form, the CDR3 reads TGCGCCAGCAGCCAAGATGCGGGGTTGAATGGGCAGTTCTTC. This encodes CASSQDAGLNGQFF. The V and J genes are TRBV4-1 and TRBJ2-1; TRBD2 is a possible D gene (6 bases). The V gene's germline CDR1 is MGHRA and CDR2 YSYEKL. The CDR3 loop spans 14 amino acids.

The V and J genes are TRBV5-1 and TRBJ2-2, with 8 bases aligning to TRBD2. This CDR3 has 15 amino acids. Germline loops: CDR1 SGHRS, CDR2 YFSETQ. Germline trimming cut 1 base from V and 6 bases from J; bases unmatched to any gene: 5. CDR3 sequence (DNA): TGCGCCAGCAGCTTGAATAGCGGGACCGCCGGGGAGCTGTTTTTT. Its protein is CASSLNSGTAGELFF.

Only a few counts were recorded for this clonotype. V gene TRBV7-9 combines with J gene TRBJ2-1, with 8 positions matching TRBD1. With V trimmed by 1 base and J by 0 bases, 5 bases remained unmatched. Looked up from germline, CDR1 is SEHNR and CDR2 is FQNEAQ (reference sequence). The CDR3 has 17 amino acids. This chain's CDR3 is CASSLGRGRISYNEQFF. The CDR3 DNA reads TGTGCCAGCAGCTTAGGCAGGGGGCGCATCTCCTACAATGAGCAGTTCTTC.

The rearrangement joins TRBV9 to TRBJ2-1; perhaps TRBD1 as D (5 bases). V dropped 7 bases and J dropped 4 bases, with 18 bases sitting between them. The CDR3 is 15 residues long. CDR1 is SGDLS, CDR2 YYNGEE, per germline. The CDR3 nucleotides read TGTGCCAGCTCCCTCAGGCCAGGGCAGTACAATGAGCAGTTCTTC. Encoded protein: CASSLRPGQYNEQFF.

This clonotype appeared many times. V usage is TRBV7-2 and J usage is TRBJ2-5, with D uncertain. Germline loops: CDR1 SGHTA, CDR2 FQGNSA. Trimming left V 2 bases short and J 5 bases short, with 6 bases between. CDR3 length: 12 residues. CDR3 nucleotide sequence: TGTGCCAGCAGCTTAAGACCGGAGACCCAGTACTTC. It specifies CASSLRPETQYF.

This chain joins TRBV4-3 and TRBJ2-1; D is possibly TRBD1 (5 bases). Germline assignment: CDR1 LGHNA and CDR2 YSLEER. The CDR3 length is 14 residues. V gave up 0 bases and J gave up 9 bases, with 12 bases separating them. CDR3 region: CASSQDARDREQFF. The CDR3 nucleotides are TGCGCCAGCAGCCAAGATGCCAGGGATCGTGAGCAGTTCTTC.

The chain uses TRBV11-2 and TRBJ1-2, with 11 bases identical to TRBD1. CDR3 length: 15 amino acids. The V segment lost 5 bases and the J segment 6 bases; nucleotides outside the gene matches: 8. The germline gives CDR1 SGHAT, CDR2 FQNNGV. The DNA for the CDR3 is TGTGCCAGCAGCCGACGCCCGGGACAGGGGGATGGCTACACCTTC. Amino acid sequence: CASSRRPGQGDGYTF.

This clonotype was recorded a few times. This chain joins TRBV20-1 and TRBJ1-2; 11 nucleotides align to TRBD1. CDR1 is DFQATT and CDR2 is SNEGSKA in the germline V gene (reference sequence). The CDR3 is 13 residues long. V gave up 6 bases and J gave up 4 bases; unmatched junction bases: 4. The CDR3 loop is CSARTGGPYGYTF. In DNA, the CDR3 is TGCAGTGCGAGGACAGGGGGCCCCTATGGCTACACCTTC.

The V gene is TRBV27, the J gene TRBJ2-1; 12 nucleotides line up with TRBD2. The trim removed 6 bases at V and 7 bases at J, leaving 10 bases unmatched. CDR1 MNHEY and CDR2 SMNVEV come from the germline V gene (reference sequence). The CDR3 sequence is 16 residues long. The CDR3 DNA follows: TGTGCCAGCAGCCTGAGGCTAGCGGGGGGGCGAAATGAGCAGTTCTTC. It translates to CASSLRLAGGRNEQFF.

The chain is built from TRBV15 and TRBJ2-2; D gene uncertain. The germline V and J ends were trimmed by 2 bases and 4 bases, with 2 bases remaining between them. The germline gives CDR1 LNHNV, CDR2 YYDKDF (reference sequence). This CDR3 has 12 residues. The CDR3: CATSRPTGELFF. CDR3 nucleotide sequence: TGTGCCACCAGCAGACCCACCGGGGAGCTGTTTTTT.